These 10 T cell receptor beta chains were all obtained from the same sample, sequenced in a study of tumor-infiltrating lymphocytes in primary liver carcinoma. Between about 18 and 33 mg of unsorted bulk tissue served as the source from which RNA and DNA were co-extracted. Researchers generated TCR beta cDNA from approximately 0.55 ug of total RNA, relying on a constant-region primer. Three nested multiplex PCR rounds of slightly modified ARM-PCR generated TCR beta libraries. TRBV1-TRBV30 forward primers paired with a C-beta reverse primer were used in the first two PCR rounds, which ran around 10 cycles each. MiXCR was run by TCRdb on the multiplex PCR reads, yielding one entry per CDR3 protein. The sample includes about 30,000 distinct CDR3 sequences, around two thirds seen only once; the top ten take about 30%. Sequencing was performed on liver tumor tissue from sampling region 3. The subset here: tumor region T3, left-lateral pole. The source is a woman aged 30 to 39 with primary liver carcinoma and hepatitis B virus infection.

A remark on this clonotype: A much larger clone is a single base away; this may be a read error. J is TRBJ1-3 and V is TRBV29-1; D call uncertain. V was trimmed by 5 bases and J by 0 bases, leaving 14 bases between them. CDR3 length equals 15 residues. Per germline, CDR1 SQVTM and CDR2 ANQGSEA. The CDR3 loop reads CSVQTTQCSGNTIYF. The CDR3, as DNA: TGCAGCGTTCAAACTACTCAGTGCTCTGGAAACACCATATATTTT. Full variable domain (outside the CDR3, taken from reference TRBV29-1 and TRBJ1-3): SAVISQKPSRDICQRGTSLTIQCQVDSQVTMMFWYRQQPGQSLTLIATANQGSEATYESGFVIDKFPISRPNLTFSTLTVSNMSPEDSSIYLCSVQTTQCSGNTIYFGEGSWLTVV.

Points on this clonotype: Given the absence of the conserved phenylalanine or tryptophan at the CDR3 end, a read error is likely. This chain joins TRBV6-5 and TRBJ2-7, with D hard to call. CDR1 is MNHEY, CDR2 SVGAGI, per germline. The CDR3 consists of 15 residues. Deletions cut 0 bases from V and 7 bases from J, with 16 bases between. The CDR3 DNA reads as TGTGCCAGCAGTTACTCGTCAGACCGATCCATTGAGCAGTACCTC. This codes for CASSYSSDRSIEQYL.

Turning to this clonotype: A read error may account for a junction end that differs from germline. V is TRBV12-3 or TRBV12-4 and J is TRBJ2-5, with a weak D call TRBD2 (6 bases). The CDR3 totals 15 residues. CDR3 bases: TGTGTCAGCAGCACCTATCCCGGGAGCGAAAAGACCCAATACTTC. Translation: CVSSTYPGSEKTQYF.

Note on this clonotype: This may arise from a read error, as a much more abundant clone is one base away. The V call is TRBV11-1, the J call TRBJ2-6; D may be TRBD1 or TRBD2 (5 bases each). The germline gives CDR1 SGHAT, CDR2 FQDESV (reference sequence). This CDR3 has 18 residues. In DNA, the CDR3 is TGTGCCAGCAGTTTCAGGGTCACCCATAGGACTGGGGTCAACGTCCTGACTTTC. Its translation: CASSFRVTHRTGVNVLTF. Combining the CDR3 with reference TRBV11-1 and TRBJ2-6 gives the whole variable domain EAEVAQSPRYKITEKSQAVAFWCDPISGHATLYWYRQILGQGPELLVQFQDESVVDDSQLPKDRFSAERLKGVDSTLKIQPAELGDSAMYLCASSFRVTHRTGVNVLTFGAGSRLTVL.

A remark on this clonotype: This could be a read error, since a much larger clone is one nucleotide away. The chain couples TRBV11-3 to TRBJ2-1, with a weak D call TRBD2 (5 bases). Per the germline V gene, CDR1 is SGHNT and CDR2 is YENEEA. The CDR3 runs 15 residues. The CDR3 spells CANSPRGTRNNEQFF. The CDR3 bases are TGTGCCAACAGCCCTCGGGGTACCAGGAACAATGAGCAGTTCTTC.

This clonotype was picked up many times. The V and J genes are TRBV11-2 and TRBJ2-2; possibly TRBD2 for D (6 bases). Germline lookup yields CDR1 SGHAT and CDR2 FQNNGV. The CDR3 consists of 15 residues. V was cut by 3 bases and J by 3 bases, with 11 bases left in between. The CDR3 bases are TGTGCCAGCAGCTTGGGCGGGATGGACACCGGGGAGCTGTTTTTT. Its protein is CASSLGGMDTGELFF. Combining the CDR3 with reference TRBV11-2 and TRBJ2-2 gives the whole variable domain EAGVAQSPRYKIIEKRQSVAFWCNPISGHATLYWYQQILGQGPKLLIQFQNNGVVDDSQLPKDRFSAERLKGVDSTLKIQPAKLEDSAVYLCASSLGGMDTGELFFGEGSRLTVL.

On this clonotype itself: The conserved final phenylalanine or tryptophan is absent from the CDR3, which likely points to a read error. The J gene is TRBJ2-2, the V gene TRBV6-1; a weak D match, TRBD1 (6 bases). The germline gives CDR1 MNHNS, CDR2 SASEGT. This CDR3 is built from 14 residues. In DNA, the CDR3 is TGTGTCAGCATGAAGAGAAGGGACATCGGGGAGCTGTTTGTT. This sequence encodes CVSMKRRDIGELFV.

V usage is TRBV11-2 and J usage is TRBJ1-6, with D uncertain. The CDR3 has 15 residues. V was clipped by 0 bases and J by 14 bases, with 17 bases between them. CDR1 is SGHAT, CDR2 FQNNGV, per germline. CDR3 sequence (DNA): TGTGCCAGCAGCTTAGAAGAGGCAGCTATCTCATCCCTCCACTTT. This codes for CASSLEEAAISSLHF.

Of note for this clonotype: Given the absence of the conserved phenylalanine or tryptophan at the CDR3 end, a read error is likely. This sequence joins TRBV11-2 and TRBJ1-1, with 7 positions matching TRBD1. The ends lost 5 bases at V and 4 bases at J; junction bases unmatched: 25. The germline CDR1 and CDR2 sequences are SGHAT and FQNNGV. The CDR3 has 20 residues. The CDR3 coding sequence is TGTGCCAGCAGCGCTCGGGATAGGGGGCGCAAGAGGTGGAGTATCACTGAAGCTTTCTTA. Translation gives CASSARDRGRKRWSITEAFL.

Notes on this clonotype: The conserved closing phenylalanine or tryptophan is absent in this CDR3, likely reflecting a read error. The V gene is TRBV28, the J gene TRBJ1-2; TRBD1 aligns across 10 bases. The germline gives CDR1 MDHEN, CDR2 SYDVKM. The CDR3 length is 15 residues. In DNA form, the CDR3 reads TGTACCAGCATCCAAGGACAGGGGGGTAACTATGGCTACACCCTC. Its translation is CTSIQGQGGNYGYTL.